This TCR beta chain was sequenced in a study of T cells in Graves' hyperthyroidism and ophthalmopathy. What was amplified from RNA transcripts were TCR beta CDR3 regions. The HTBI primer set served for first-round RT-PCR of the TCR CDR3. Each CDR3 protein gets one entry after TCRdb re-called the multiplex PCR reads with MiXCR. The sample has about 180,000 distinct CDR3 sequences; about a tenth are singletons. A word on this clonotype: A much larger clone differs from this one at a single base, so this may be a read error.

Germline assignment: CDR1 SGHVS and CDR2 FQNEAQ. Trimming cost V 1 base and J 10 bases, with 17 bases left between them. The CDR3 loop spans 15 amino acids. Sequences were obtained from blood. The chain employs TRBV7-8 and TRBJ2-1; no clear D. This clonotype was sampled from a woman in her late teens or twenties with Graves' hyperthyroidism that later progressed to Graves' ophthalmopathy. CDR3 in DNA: TGTGCCAGCAGCTTAGTTGGGCGCCAGAACTACGAGCAGTTCTTC. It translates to CASSLVGRQNYEQFF.